A selection of T cell receptor beta chains follows, all from one sample in a study of blood T cells in healthy people across ages. TCRdb reprocessed the 5' RACE reads with MiXCR, giving one entry per CDR3 protein. The table has about 1.6 million distinct CDR3 sequences, about 31% seen once. Sequenced input: blood. The receptors were gathered from a woman aged 30 to 39 in good health. Each CDR3 is given with its conserved first and last residue. Fields, in order: D gene, V gene, clone size, J gene, CDR3 DNA, CDR3 protein. The D gene is left open where the match is weak. Size tells how often a clone was seen (once, few, many) or the class of an expanded clone, and some rows leave it out.

>TRBD1|TRBV20-1|-|TRBJ1-6
TGCAGTGCCGTGACAGGGACGGGCTATAATTCACCCCTCCACTTT
CSAVTGTGYNSPLHF
>-|TRBV7-2|-|TRBJ1-2
TGTGCCAGCAGCTTAGTTGACTACACCTTC
CASSLVDYTF
>TRBD2|TRBV29-1|many|TRBJ2-1
TGCAGCGTTGAGTTAGGACTAGCGGGAAATAACAATGAGCAGTTCTTC
CSVELGLAGNNNEQFF
>-|TRBV11-2|-|TRBJ2-1
TGTGCCAGCAGCCCGCGATCCGGAGCTAGCAATGAGCAGTTCTTC
CASSPRSGASNEQFF
>-|TRBV30|few|TRBJ1-2
TGTGCCTGGAGTCAAACTCGACAGGACTACACCTTC
CAWSQTRQDYTF
>TRBD2|TRBV20-1|-|TRBJ2-7
TGCAGTGCTCTACCCCCTAGCGGATCCTACGAGCAGTACTTC
CSALPPSGSYEQYF
>TRBD2|TRBV10-3|few|TRBJ2-3
TGTGCCATCAGCTCCGGGACTACGAAAGATACGCAGTATTTT
CAISSGTTKDTQYF
>-|TRBV7-2|few|TRBJ2-7
TGTGCCAGCAGCACTCAAGGCGGTAGCTCCTACGAGCAGTACTTC
CASSTQGGSSYEQYF
>TRBD1|TRBV7-9|-|TRBJ1-2
TGTGCCAGCAGCTTAACAGGGGGCGTTCATGGCTACACCTTC
CASSLTGGVHGYTF
>-|TRBV3-1|-|TRBJ2-7
TGTGCCAGCAGCCAAGGGGTGAGGAACTACGAGCAGTACTTC
CASSQGVRNYEQYF
>-|TRBV20-1|-|TRBJ2-3
TGCAGTGCCAAAAGACTAGTGGGGGGCACAGATACGCAGTATTTT
CSAKRLVGGTDTQYF
>-|TRBV7-2|-|TRBJ2-2
TGTGCCAGCAGCTTATGGCAGGCCACCGGGGAGCTGTTTTTT
CASSLWQATGELFF
>TRBD2|TRBV20-1|few|TRBJ2-1
TGCAGTGCTCTCGGACTAGCGGGAGCCTACAATGAGCAGTTCTTC
CSALGLAGAYNEQFF
>TRBD2|TRBV6-1|few|TRBJ2-7
TGTGCCACCGAGGCGGGAGGTTACTCCGAGCAGTACTTC
CATEAGGYSEQYF
>TRBD2|TRBV5-1|many|TRBJ2-7
TGCGCCAGCAGCTACGGACTAGCGGGGAACTACGAGCAGTACTTC
CASSYGLAGNYEQYF
>-|TRBV5-6|-|TRBJ1-2
TGTGCCAGCACCCACAACCGGGGGGCGGCTGGCTACACCTTC
CASTHNRGAAGYTF
>TRBD1|TRBV20-1|-|TRBJ2-3
TGCAGTGCCGTGGGACAGGGTCCGGATACGCAGTATTTT
CSAVGQGPDTQYF
>TRBD1|TRBV29-1|-|TRBJ1-1
TGCAGCGCAACCTTGGGACAGGGAGGGACTGAAGCTTTCTTT
CSATLGQGGTEAFF
>-|TRBV3-1|-|TRBJ1-2
TGTACCAGCAGCCGTCGACAGGTCCCTGTGCCTAACTATGGCTACACCTTC
CTSSRRQVPVPNYGYTF
>-|TRBV20-1|-|TRBJ2-4
TGCAGTGCTCGACCGACACGGTCCTACGGGCAGTACTTC
CSARPTRSYGQYF
>TRBD1|TRBV29-1|few|TRBJ1-5
TGCAGCGTTCGTCCGGGACAGCCGAACGTTTATCAGCCCCAGCATTTT
CSVRPGQPNVYQPQHF
>-|TRBV6-5|-|TRBJ1-2
TGTGCCAGCAGTTACTCTGGGGCAGCCGGGTCTTTCTATGGCTACACCTTC
CASSYSGAAGSFYGYTF
>-|TRBV27|few|TRBJ2-3
TGTGCCAGCCGTGCCCCCCTCACAGATACGCAGTATTTT
CASRAPLTDTQYF
>TRBD1|TRBV7-9|-|TRBJ2-7
TGTGCCAGCAGCCCGGGACAGGGCTGTCACGAGCAGTACTTC
CASSPGQGCHEQYF
>-|TRBV9|few|TRBJ2-1
TGTGCCAGCAGCGTAGCACCTGAAACCTACAATGAGCAGTTCTTC
CASSVAPETYNEQFF
>TRBD1|TRBV12-3/TRBV12-4|many|TRBJ2-1
TGTGCCAGCAGACCAACTACAGGGGGTGAGCAGTTCTTC
CASRPTTGGEQFF
>-|TRBV12-3/TRBV12-4|-|TRBJ1-5
TGTGCCAGCAGTTGGGGGGGAACAAGCAATCAGCCCCAGCATTTT
CASSWGGTSNQPQHF
>-|TRBV7-3|-|TRBJ1-2
TGTGCCAGCAGCCTACACAGGTCGGGTGGCTACACCTTC
CASSLHRSGGYTF
>-|TRBV9|few|TRBJ1-1
TGTGCCAGTAGCGTAGGTGGGAAGAACACTGAAGCTTTCTTT
CASSVGGKNTEAFF
>-|TRBV6-5|few|TRBJ2-1
TGTGCCAGCAGGACCAAGGCCGAGGGGTACAATGAGCAGTTCTTC
CASRTKAEGYNEQFF
>TRBD2|TRBV9|once|TRBJ2-7
TGTGCCAGCAGCGTAGTGGTAGCGGGGGCCTTGTACTTC
CASSVVVAGALYF
>TRBD1|TRBV6-1|-|TRBJ1-1
TGTGCCAGCACTCCGGACAGGGTTGCTGAAGCTTTCTTT
CASTPDRVAEAFF
>-|TRBV5-1|-|TRBJ2-1
TGCGCCAGCAGCTTGGCCCCCGTAAACAATGAGCAGTTCTTC
CASSLAPVNNEQFF
>-|TRBV4-1|many|TRBJ2-7
TGCGCCAGCAGCCAAGATTTCAAGGCTCAGCAGTACTTC
CASSQDFKAQQYF
>-|TRBV27|-|TRBJ2-7
TGTGCCAGCAGTTTCTTCCGGGGGACTTCCTACGAGCAGTACTTC
CASSFFRGTSYEQYF
>-|TRBV2|-|TRBJ1-1
TGTGCCAGCAGTGAAGCCGAAGAGGGGAGGACTGAAGCTTTCTTT
CASSEAEEGRTEAFF
>TRBD2|TRBV6-1|-|TRBJ2-2
TGTGCCAGCTTGGGACTAGCGGGAGTCGGGGAGCTGTTTTTT
CASLGLAGVGELFF
>TRBD1|TRBV20-1|few|TRBJ1-2
TGCAGTGCTAGGGAGGGACAGGGGGAAGGCACCTTC
CSAREGQGEGTF
>TRBD1|TRBV10-3|few|TRBJ2-7
TGTGCCATCAGTGATCCCCCGGGACAGGGGGCTTACGAGCAGTACTTC
CAISDPPGQGAYEQYF
>-|TRBV5-1|-|TRBJ1-1
TGCGCCAGCAGCTTGGTGTTTCCTGTTGGGAACACTGAAGCTTTCTTT
CASSLVFPVGNTEAFF
>TRBD2|TRBV9|-|TRBJ2-1
TGTGCCAGCAGCGTAGCGTGGGGGGGCGGGGGGAATGAGCAGTTCTTC
CASSVAWGGGGNEQFF
>-|TRBV4-1|few|TRBJ2-7
TGCGCCAGCAGCCAAGGGGTGGGACACTTGCACGAGCAGTACTTC
CASSQGVGHLHEQYF
>TRBD1|TRBV7-2|-|TRBJ1-4
TGTGCCAGCAGCTTTTGCCAAGGGACAGCAAATGAAAAACGGTTTTTT
CASSFCQGTANEKRFF
>-|TRBV7-3|few|TRBJ2-2
TGTGCCAGCAGCTTAGGGGCTGGGAACACCGGGGAGCTGTTTTTT
CASSLGAGNTGELFF
>-|TRBV2|few|TRBJ1-5
TGTGCCAGCAGTCGTAGATCAGAGCAGCCCCAGCATTTT
CASSRRSEQPQHF
>-|TRBV6-1|-|TRBJ2-5
TGTGCCAGCAGATTTACCCAACAGGGACAAGAGACCCAGTACTTC
CASRFTQQGQETQYF
>-|TRBV28|many|TRBJ2-3
TGTGCCAGCAGCCGGTCAGCGGATACGCAGTATTTT
CASSRSADTQYF
>TRBD1|TRBV10-3|-|TRBJ1-1
TGTGCCATCAGAGCGACAGGGGAATACACTGAAGCTTTCTTT
CAIRATGEYTEAFF